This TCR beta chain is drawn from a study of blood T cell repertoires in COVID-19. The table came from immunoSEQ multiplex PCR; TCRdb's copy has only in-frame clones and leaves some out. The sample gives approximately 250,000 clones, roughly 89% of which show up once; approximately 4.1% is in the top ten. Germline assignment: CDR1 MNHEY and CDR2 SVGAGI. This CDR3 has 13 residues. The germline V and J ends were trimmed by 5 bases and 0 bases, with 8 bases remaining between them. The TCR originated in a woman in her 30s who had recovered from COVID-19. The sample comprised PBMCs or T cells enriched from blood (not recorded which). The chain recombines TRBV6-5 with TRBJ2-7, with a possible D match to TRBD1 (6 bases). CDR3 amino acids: CASSPTGSYEQYF. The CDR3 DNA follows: TGTGCCAGCAGTCCGACAGGCTCCTACGAGCAGTACTTC.